The following is a T cell receptor (beta chain) sequence with its context. Its antigen remains unidentified. Within the sample, other DNA sequences also encode this same CDR3. The protocol was immunoSEQ multiplex PCR, while the TCRdb copy is restricted to in-frame clones and leaves out a portion. Here the sample spans around 600,000 clones, 95% to 98% being singletons. This specimen belongs to a study of shared clonotypes between healthy human individuals. Study context: CD4 naive and memory got three plates each, CD8 naive two, CD8 memory one.

Trimming took 1 base from V and 2 from J; bases not matched to a gene: 2. This CDR3 has 14 residues. In germline, CDR1 is SEHNR, CDR2 FQNEAQ (reference sequence). Findings and caveats of the study: Exclusively blood specimens were collected; tissue repertoires likely differ. Donor scarcity curtailed the genetic and exposure-history diversity represented herein.

Naive CD8 cells lacked CD45RO, underwent positive selection for CCR7 and left out terminally differentiated effector memory CD45RA+ cells. The source is a man aged 30 to 39 in good health. The chain couples TRBV7-9 to TRBJ2-7; 7 nucleotides line up with TRBD2. What was sequenced was naive CD8+ T cells sorted from blood. The CDR3 sequence: CASSLGTRPYEQYF. CDR3 nucleotides: TGTGCCAGCAGCTTAGGGACTAGACCCTACGAGCAGTACTTC.